The sequence of this T cell receptor (beta chain) was determined in a study of blood T cell repertoires in COVID-19. This table comes from immunoSEQ multiplex PCR, and its TCRdb copy is limited to in-frame clones, with some not included. This sample has roughly 240,000 clones, with around 82% found just once. The receptor was derived from a woman in her 70s with acute or convalescent COVID-19. Sequencing input: peripheral blood.

DNA for the CDR3: TGTGCCAGCAGCTTGGGACATCAGAAAGAGACCCAGTACTTC. Protein product: CASSLGHQKETQYF. The rearrangement joins TRBV11-2 to TRBJ2-5, with a possible D match to TRBD1 (6 bases). The V end was cut by 3 bases, the J end by 3 bases, with 11 bases between. Germline lookup yields CDR1 SGHAT and CDR2 FQNNGV. The CDR3 runs 14 residues.